Listed below are T cell receptor beta chains from one sample, sequenced in a study of T cell changes during pregnancy in multiple sclerosis. The data were produced by immunoSEQ multiplex PCR, yet TCRdb's version contains in-frame clones alone and is incomplete. The table has about 79,000 clones, under 95% seen once. Specimen: CD4+ T cells from peripheral blood mononuclear cells, collected in the second trimester of pregnancy. The receptor set was obtained from a female donor with multiple sclerosis, enrolled in a pregnancy study. CDR3s include the opening cysteine and the closing phenylalanine or tryptophan. Each record gives: V gene, J gene, CDR3 protein.

V gene: TRBV9
J gene: TRBJ2-2
CDR3 protein: CASSVDRGELFF

V gene: TRBV5-1
J gene: TRBJ2-5
CDR3 protein: CASSLVLAGQETQYF

V gene: TRBV19
J gene: TRBJ1-2
CDR3 protein: CASRRGDYGYTF

V gene: TRBV6-4
J gene: TRBJ2-1
CDR3 protein: CASSPISGLGQFF

V gene: TRBV6-1
J gene: TRBJ2-2
CDR3 protein: CASRSTGGTGELFF

V gene: TRBV19
J gene: TRBJ2-1
CDR3 protein: CASSLGTGGKNEQFF

V gene: TRBV19
J gene: TRBJ2-1
CDR3 protein: CASSIKGQGLSSYNEQFF

V gene: TRBV19
J gene: TRBJ2-5
CDR3 protein: CASSIGRQETQYF

V gene: TRBV2
J gene: TRBJ1-2
CDR3 protein: CASSDTRTVLF

V gene: TRBV28
J gene: TRBJ2-7
CDR3 protein: CASSLPPGYEQYF

V gene: TRBV28
J gene: TRBJ2-5
CDR3 protein: CASSFRAGETQYF

V gene: TRBV6-5
J gene: TRBJ1-3
CDR3 protein: CASSYGQGRNTIYF

V gene: TRBV30
J gene: TRBJ1-1
CDR3 protein: CAWRMIAQGKAFF

V gene: TRBV6-1
J gene: TRBJ2-6
CDR3 protein: CASSALAGGPSGANVLTF

V gene: TRBV30
J gene: TRBJ1-5
CDR3 protein: CAWRGPAGNQPQHF

V gene: TRBV27
J gene: TRBJ2-7
CDR3 protein: CASSFQSDKNYEQYF

V gene: TRBV7-3
J gene: TRBJ1-4
CDR3 protein: CASSRGIGEKLFF

V gene: TRBV2
J gene: TRBJ2-7
CDR3 protein: CASSRGGAEYEQYF

V gene: TRBV18
J gene: TRBJ1-1
CDR3 protein: CASSRTGVTEAFF

V gene: TRBV27
J gene: TRBJ1-5
CDR3 protein: CASSLQGRGWPQHF

V gene: TRBV19
J gene: TRBJ2-4
CDR3 protein: CASSTSGASQNIQYF

V gene: TRBV29-1
J gene: TRBJ2-5
CDR3 protein: CSVSGQGVVETQYF

V gene: TRBV4-1
J gene: TRBJ1-4
CDR3 protein: CASSLRRGTGTNEKLFF

V gene: TRBV9
J gene: TRBJ2-1
CDR3 protein: CASSVVASGNNEQFF

V gene: TRBV4-2
J gene: TRBJ2-1
CDR3 protein: CASSPRQGINEQFF

V gene: TRBV28
J gene: TRBJ1-6
CDR3 protein: CASSQDRKPSNSPLHF

V gene: TRBV30
J gene: TRBJ1-1
CDR3 protein: CAWCDSTEAFF

V gene: TRBV28
J gene: TRBJ2-1
CDR3 protein: CASSTDRLSYNEQFF

V gene: TRBV5-1
J gene: TRBJ1-2
CDR3 protein: CASSLGQVDYGYTF

V gene: TRBV29-1
J gene: TRBJ1-1
CDR3 protein: CSVWAQGGTEAFF

V gene: TRBV25-1
J gene: TRBJ1-4
CDR3 protein: CASSARTEVSEEKLFF

V gene: TRBV5-1
J gene: TRBJ2-1
CDR3 protein: CASSLAPLAGVEEQFF

V gene: TRBV19
J gene: TRBJ2-7
CDR3 protein: CASSRTGGATYEQYF

V gene: TRBV10-3
J gene: TRBJ2-2
CDR3 protein: CAISESLAVITGELFF

V gene: TRBV6-1
J gene: TRBJ1-1
CDR3 protein: CASSLTQNTEAFF

V gene: TRBV15
J gene: TRBJ2-1
CDR3 protein: CATSFTLAGASEQFF

V gene: TRBV10-3
J gene: TRBJ1-3
CDR3 protein: CAISRQTGPSGTGNTIYF

V gene: TRBV6-1
J gene: TRBJ1-4
CDR3 protein: CASRDRDRRYF

V gene: TRBV10-3
J gene: TRBJ2-7
CDR3 protein: CATSPPTGGSYEQYF

V gene: TRBV9
J gene: TRBJ2-6
CDR3 protein: CATSKRLSGANVLTF

V gene: TRBV29-1
J gene: TRBJ2-1
CDR3 protein: CSVAGLEGYNEQFF

V gene: TRBV2
J gene: TRBJ1-1
CDR3 protein: CASSLGGENTEAFF

V gene: TRBV10-3
J gene: TRBJ2-7
CDR3 protein: CAISEGQGYEQYF

V gene: TRBV11-3
J gene: TRBJ2-1
CDR3 protein: CASSRQGDYNEQFF

V gene: TRBV4-1
J gene: TRBJ1-2
CDR3 protein: CASRSIRGANYGYTF

V gene: TRBV9
J gene: TRBJ2-3
CDR3 protein: CASSVALAGMISDTQYF

V gene: TRBV28
J gene: TRBJ1-1
CDR3 protein: CATEFTEAFF

V gene: TRBV11-3
J gene: TRBJ2-7
CDR3 protein: CASSLDLGGDRSYEQYF

V gene: TRBV6-1
J gene: TRBJ1-4
CDR3 protein: CASSEIRTGNEKLFF

V gene: TRBV5-5
J gene: TRBJ1-6
CDR3 protein: CASSLPGPGNSPLHF

V gene: TRBV4-1
J gene: TRBJ2-6
CDR3 protein: CASSLQGSGGANVLTF

V gene: TRBV5-1
J gene: TRBJ2-2
CDR3 protein: CASSFGQSNTGELFF

V gene: TRBV5-6
J gene: TRBJ2-1
CDR3 protein: CASSFPVDNEQFF

V gene: TRBV7-3
J gene: TRBJ2-7
CDR3 protein: CASSLSDRGGEQYF

V gene: TRBV11-2
J gene: TRBJ1-1
CDR3 protein: CASSFTRNTEAFF

V gene: TRBV5-1
J gene: TRBJ1-1
CDR3 protein: CASRGGIMNTEAFF

V gene: TRBV7-7
J gene: TRBJ2-5
CDR3 protein: CASSPQGVQETQYF

V gene: TRBV11-1
J gene: TRBJ2-7
CDR3 protein: CASSPYVDYEQYF

V gene: TRBV27
J gene: TRBJ1-3
CDR3 protein: CASSYQGGFSGNTIYF

V gene: TRBV18
J gene: TRBJ1-3
CDR3 protein: CASSPRIGQGSGNTIYF